This record concerns one T cell receptor (beta chain) sequence. The antigen remains unidentified. The entry originates in a study of PD-1 blockade in classical Hodgkin lymphoma. Study-wide results and limits: Diversity in CD4+ TCRs, unlike that measured in CD8+ TCRs, had risen significantly by C4D1.

Sequencing used immunoSEQ multiplex PCR; TCRdb keeps in-frame clones, though not all of them. The table records about 150,000 clones, 78% of them present only once. Each and every patient relapsed after autologous stem cell transplantation, and patients got differing brentuximab vedotin exposure. Sequencing used peripheral blood mononuclear cells (PBMCs), obtained before the second cycle of nivolumab. The clonotype originates from a human donor with classical Hodgkin lymphoma.

For the CDR3, the DNA is TGTGCCAGCAGCCGGGACAGGGGGCTTGGCTACACCTTC. Translated: CASSRDRGLGYTF. The genes are TRBV6-5 and TRBJ1-2; TRBD1 matches 12 bases. The CDR3 runs 13 residues. The V and J ends lost 6 bases and 7 bases, in that order; junction bases with no gene match: 3. CDR1 MNHEY and CDR2 SVGAGI come from the germline V gene.